This section outlines one T cell receptor beta chain sequence together with its context. What it recognizes is unknown. The CDR3 covers 15 residues. Losses at the gene ends were 1 base for V and 8 bases for J; bases not matched to a gene: 3. Germline CDR1 is LGHDT and CDR2 is YNNKEL (reference sequence). TCRdb reanalysed the RT-PCR reads using MiXCR and keeps one entry per CDR3 protein. In the table there are just under 550,000 distinct CDR3 sequences, 20% to 25% of which are singletons. The data were taken from a study of response to subunit inactivated influenza vaccine. Findings of the study overall: The authors suggested that every seasonal influenza vaccination recruits few new T cells.

This sample also appeared in a second study, on T cells expressing NK-cell markers. That work states: What made the TCR beta cDNA was 5'RACE template switching with UMIs. For 6 or 7 donors, the dominant NKG2C+ clonotypes made up roughly 1.0-7.5% of their CD8+ T cells. The HCMV specificity of the expanded NKG2C+ T cell clones stayed unresolved.

The sequence came from a man in his forties or fifties who received an inactivated influenza vaccine. The V gene is TRBV3-1, the J gene TRBJ1-6, with 9 nucleotides matching TRBD1. The sequenced sample was CD4+ T cells sorted from PBMCs, obtained less than 13 days after vaccination. In DNA form, the CDR3 reads TGTGCCAGCAGCCAAGTATGGACAGGGGATTCACCCCTCCACTTT. Its translation is CASSQVWTGDSPLHF.